Each of the 3 T cell receptor beta chains below was sequenced from the same sample in a study of CD8 T cells in ankylosing spondylitis (dated by TCRdb to the late 2010s). Libraries were constructed by 5' RACE. For sequencing, an Illumina HiSeq 2500 was employed. TCRdb reran the public reads through fastp at Q25 and MiXCR, keeping productive beta chains. CDR3 protein duplicates are merged, each entry listing the most common genes and DNA. The sample table lists 290,000 or so distinct CDR3 sequences, roughly 20% of them with a count of one. 3.5% of the sample is in the top ten clones. What was sequenced was blood, either unsorted or a sorted T cell fraction (not recorded which). These receptors originate from a female donor with ankylosing spondylitis or in good health (not recorded which).

This sequence joins TRBV6-1 and TRBJ2-3; 8 positions agree with TRBD2. Germline assignment: CDR1 MNHNS and CDR2 SASEGT. The CDR3 is 16 residues long. Trimming cost V 0 bases and J 3 bases; bases outside gene matches: 5. The CDR3 coding sequence is TGTGCCAGCAGTGAAGCGCTGGCGGGAGGTACAGATACGCAGTATTTT. Its translation: CASSEALAGGTDTQYF.

The chain couples TRBV6-2 or TRBV6-3 to TRBJ2-5; possibly TRBD1 for D (5 bases). There are 14 residues in the CDR3. The germline V gene has CDR1 MNHEY and CDR2 SVGEGT. Trimming took 2 bases from V and 6 from J, leaving 13 bases between them. DNA of the CDR3: TGTGCCAGCAGTTACGAGAACAGGCGACAGACCCAGTACTTC. It codes for CASSYENRRQTQYF.

The V and J genes are TRBV20-1 and TRBJ1-5; possible D gene TRBD1, 5 bases. Trimming pared 5 bases from V and 2 bases from J, leaving 13 bases between. This CDR3 is built from 14 residues. Germline CDR1 DFQATT, CDR2 SNEGSKA (reference sequence). CDR3 DNA sequence: TGCAGTGCTGGGGACCGGACCCGCAATCAGCCCCAGCATTTT. Protein sequence: CSAGDRTRNQPQHF.